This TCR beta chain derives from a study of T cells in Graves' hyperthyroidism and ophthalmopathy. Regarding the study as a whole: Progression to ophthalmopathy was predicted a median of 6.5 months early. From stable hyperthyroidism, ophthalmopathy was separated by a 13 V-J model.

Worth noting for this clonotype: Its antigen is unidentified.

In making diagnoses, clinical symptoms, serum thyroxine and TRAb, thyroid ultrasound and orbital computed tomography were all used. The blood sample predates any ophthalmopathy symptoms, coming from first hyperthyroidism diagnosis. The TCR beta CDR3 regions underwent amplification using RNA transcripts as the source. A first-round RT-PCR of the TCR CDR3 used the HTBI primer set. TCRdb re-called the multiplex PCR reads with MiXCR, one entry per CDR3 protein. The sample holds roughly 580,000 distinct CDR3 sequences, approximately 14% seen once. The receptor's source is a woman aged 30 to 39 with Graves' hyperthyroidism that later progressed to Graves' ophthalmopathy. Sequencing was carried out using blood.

CDR3 residues: CASSLIPVVDTEAFF. The CDR3, as DNA: TGTGCCAGCAGCTTGATCCCAGTTGTGGACACTGAAGCTTTCTTT. This chain uses TRBV5-6 with TRBJ1-1; D uncertain. This CDR3 is 15 amino acids long. Per germline, CDR1 SGHDT and CDR2 YYEEEE. V lost 1 base and J 3 bases, leaving 13 bases between the germline ends.